This T cell receptor beta chain was identified during a study of T-cell memory formation after mild COVID-19. General study points: Some clones that responded turned up in pre-infection memory, which suggests that cross-reactive memory joined in.

The CDR3 runs 16 residues. Trimming took 8 bases from V and 1 from J; bases not matched to a gene: 11. Per germline, CDR1 MNHNS and CDR2 SASEGT. TCRdb recomputed calls from the 5' RACE reads with MiXCR, one row per CDR3 protein. The sample contains about 400,000 distinct CDR3 sequences, less than 25% of which appear only once. Points on this clonotype: Its antigen remains unidentified.

This TCR came from an adult woman who had mild COVID-19 (a few samples of this study predate the infection). Cell type and time point are not known. Sample: PBMCs or a T cell subset sorted from them (not recorded which). The chain carries TRBV6-1 and TRBJ2-3, with 8 bases that match TRBD2. CDR3 region: CASLRPVLAGTDTQYF. CDR3 bases: TGTGCCAGCTTAAGACCCGTACTAGCGGGCACAGATACGCAGTATTTT.